This TCR beta chain was retrieved from a study of T-cell memory formation after mild COVID-19. V was shortened by 6 bases and J by 4 bases, with 13 bases between the two germline ends. The germline V gene has CDR1 MNHEY and CDR2 SMNVEV (reference sequence). The CDR3 totals 14 residues. TCRdb analysed the 5' RACE reads with MiXCR anew, one entry per CDR3 protein. This sample yields approximately 110,000 distinct CDR3 sequences, of which about 20% are seen a single time; approximately 41% belongs to the top ten. The sequenced material came from PBMCs or a T cell subset sorted from them (not recorded which). The genes are TRBV27 and TRBJ1-3, with D unresolved. The source is a man between 18 and 29 years old who had mild COVID-19 (a few samples of this study predate the infection). Cell type and time point are not known. This chain's CDR3 is CASSPGLSGNTIYF. Written as DNA, the CDR3 is TGTGCCAGCAGCCCAGGTTTATCGGGAAACACCATATATTTT.